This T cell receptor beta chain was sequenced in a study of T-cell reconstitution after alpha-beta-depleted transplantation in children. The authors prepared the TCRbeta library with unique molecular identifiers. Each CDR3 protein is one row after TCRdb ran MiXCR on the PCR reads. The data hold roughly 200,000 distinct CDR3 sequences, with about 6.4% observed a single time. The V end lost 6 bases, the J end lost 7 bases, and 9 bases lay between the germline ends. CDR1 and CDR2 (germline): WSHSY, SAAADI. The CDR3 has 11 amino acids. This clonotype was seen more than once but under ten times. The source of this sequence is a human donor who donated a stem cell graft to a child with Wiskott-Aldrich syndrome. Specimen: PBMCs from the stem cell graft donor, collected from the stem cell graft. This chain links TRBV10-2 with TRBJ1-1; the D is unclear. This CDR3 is CASSDRLEAFF. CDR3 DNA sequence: TGCGCCAGCAGCGACCGACTTGAAGCTTTCTTT.